This entry features one TCR beta chain sequence. The data originate from a study of blood T cell repertoires in COVID-19. The overall study: Material from acute and convalescent COVID-19 was sourced from the United States, Italy and Spain. Sample material is recorded as cDNA or gDNA derived from T cells, B-cell-depleted T cells, or PBMCs.

Source study methods: It was from reference gene primer amplification that nucleated cell counts were estimated. Profiling relied on immunoSEQ multiplex PCR, and the TCRdb table lists in-frame clones only, not all of them. Clone size and the V and J calls come from that table; the DNA yielded D and trimming. There are tens of thousands of clones in the sample; around 82% occur only once, and more than 20% lies in the top ten. CDR3 length equals 13 residues. The germline gives CDR1 SNHLY, CDR2 FYNNEI. Trimming pared 6 bases from V and 2 bases from J, leaving 9 bases between. The source of this sequence is a woman aged 80 or over with COVID-19, enrolled during active disease. Sequenced sample: peripheral blood. The chain joins TRBV2 to TRBJ2-3; D might be TRBD2 (6 bases). The CDR3 spells CASRRELTDTQYF. CDR3 coding DNA: TGTGCCAGCAGGCGGGAACTCACAGATACGCAGTATTTT. Filled out from reference TRBV2 and TRBJ2-3, the complete variable domain reads EPEVTQTPSHQVTQMGQEVILRCVPISNHLYFYWYRQILGQKVEFLVSFYNNEISEKSEIFDDQFSVERPDGSNFTLKIRSTKLEDSAMYFCASRRELTDTQYFGPGTRLTVL.